Below, one T cell receptor (beta chain) is given with its context. Its target is unknown. This entry belongs to a study of CD8+CD57+ T cells in acquired aplastic anemia. Study-level results: In common between the patients and the controls were some 29 CD8+ CDR3 sequences.

Genomic DNA was employed as the template in profiling TCR beta VDJ and CDR3. TCRdb passed the reads through MiXCR, listing each CDR3 protein once. This repertoire shows roughly 260,000 distinct CDR3 sequences, more than 45% found once; its top ten account for under 9%. Looked up from germline, CDR1 is SGHRS and CDR2 is YFSETQ. V was trimmed by 5 bases and J by 4 bases, leaving 13 bases between them. The CDR3 has 13 residues. In patients chosen for sequencing, flow cytometry had shown CD8+CD57+ cell expansion. Sequencing was done on a sample of sorted CD4+, CD8+, or CD8+CD57+ T cells (not recorded which) from PBMCs. The chain has TRBV5-1 and TRBJ2-7; D is unclear. This receptor was identified in a human donor with aplastic anemia. The CDR3 DNA is TGCGCCAGCAGATCCCTGGATCAGTACGAGCAGTACTTC. Translating it yields CASRSLDQYEQYF.